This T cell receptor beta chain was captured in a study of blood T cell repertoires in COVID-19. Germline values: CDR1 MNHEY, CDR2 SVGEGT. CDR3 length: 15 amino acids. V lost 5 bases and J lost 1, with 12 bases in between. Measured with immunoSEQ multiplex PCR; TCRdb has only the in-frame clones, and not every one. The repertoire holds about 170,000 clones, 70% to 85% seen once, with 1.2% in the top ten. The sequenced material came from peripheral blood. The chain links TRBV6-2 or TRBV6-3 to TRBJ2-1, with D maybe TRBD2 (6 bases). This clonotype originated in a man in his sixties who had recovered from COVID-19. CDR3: CASSEGGVSYNEQFF. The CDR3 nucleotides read TGTGCCAGCAGTGAGGGCGGGGTGTCCTACAATGAGCAGTTCTTC.